These T cell receptor beta chains were read from a single sample in a study of cytomegalovirus exposure and HLA in healthy donors. Generated by immunoSEQ multiplex PCR, the TCRdb table keeps only in-frame clones and is missing some. This table holds 76,000 or so clones, approximately 79% found once. Sequenced: PBMCs. The receptors here all came from a man aged 25 to 40 in good health and CMV-seronegative. The CDR3 runs from the conserved cysteine through the conserved F or W. A D gene is named only where the DNA matches it firmly. Only part of the rows carry a size: once, few, many, or a class if the clone is expanded.

J gene | clone size | D gene | V gene | CDR3 protein | CDR3 DNA
TRBJ2-1 | few | NA | TRBV7-9 | CASSGWARSEQFF | TGTGCCAGCAGCGGCTGGGCCCGCAGCGAGCAGTTCTTC
TRBJ1-2 | NA | TRBD1 | TRBV19 | CASSLDRGRNYGYTF | TGTGCCAGTAGTCTGGACAGGGGGCGCAACTATGGCTACACCTTC
TRBJ1-5 | once | NA | TRBV4-2 | CASSEQASNQPQHF | TGTGCCAGCAGCGAACAGGCTAGCAATCAGCCCCAGCATTTT
TRBJ2-1 | once | TRBD2 | TRBV18 | CASSPFEPGLADNEQFF | TGTGCCAGCTCACCCTTTGAGCCGGGACTAGCGGACAATGAGCAGTTCTTC
TRBJ2-7 | once | TRBD1 | TRBV19 | CASSTGTGTYEQYF | TGTGCCAGTAGTACCGGGACAGGAACCTACGAGCAGTACTTC
TRBJ1-5 | few | NA | TRBV27 | CASSFGGGFNQPQHF | TGTGCCAGCAGTTTTGGGGGGGGGTTCAATCAGCCCCAGCATTTT
TRBJ2-2 | NA | NA | TRBV6-1 | CASIWTRKNTGELFF | TGTGCCAGCATTTGGACAAGAAAGAACACCGGGGAGCTGTTTTTT
TRBJ2-2 | NA | TRBD1 | TRBV19 | CASSTGTEHTGELFF | TGTGCCAGTAGCACCGGGACAGAGCATACCGGGGAGCTGTTTTTT
TRBJ2-1 | NA | NA | TRBV2 | CASTQRSGVDNEQFF | TGTGCCAGCACCCAAAGGTCAGGGGTGGACAATGAGCAGTTCTTC
TRBJ1-4 | few | NA | TRBV5-6 | CASSRRGLDEKLFF | TGTGCCAGCAGCCGGCGGGGGCTAGATGAAAAACTGTTTTTT
TRBJ2-1 | NA | TRBD2 | TRBV5-4 | CASSSSGGSSYNEQFF | TGTGCCAGCAGCTCTAGCGGGGGGAGCTCCTACAATGAGCAGTTCTTC
TRBJ2-7 | few | NA | TRBV29-1 | CSVVGGAGQYF | TGCAGCGTTGTCGGGGGAGCGGGGCAGTACTTC
TRBJ1-1 | NA | TRBD1 | TRBV9 | CASSATGETEAFF | TGTGCCAGCAGCGCGACAGGGGAGACTGAAGCTTTCTTT
TRBJ2-2 | NA | NA | TRBV5-1 | CASSLGGRRNTGELFF | TGCGCCAGCAGCTTGGGGGGCAGGCGGAACACCGGGGAGCTGTTTTTT
TRBJ2-3 | NA | NA | TRBV14 | CASSQWGVTDTQYF | TGTGCCAGCAGCCAGTGGGGGGTGACAGATACGCAGTATTTT
TRBJ1-1 | NA | TRBD1 | TRBV28 | CASSSTGINTEAFF | TGTGCCAGCAGTTCGACAGGGATAAACACTGAAGCTTTCTTT
TRBJ2-3 | once | NA | TRBV4-3 | CASSQAGTDTQYF | TGCGCCAGCAGCCAAGCAGGCACAGATACGCAGTATTTT
TRBJ2-2 | NA | NA | TRBV7-2 | CASSLEIADTGELFF | TGTGCCAGCAGCTTAGAAATAGCGGACACCGGGGAGCTGTTTTTT
TRBJ2-1 | NA | TRBD2 | TRBV27 | CASSLKLAGGRQFF | TGTGCCAGCAGTTTGAAGCTAGCGGGAGGGAGGCAGTTCTTC
TRBJ1-2 | NA | NA | TRBV29-1 | CSVAGTNNYGYTF | TGCAGCGTTGCTGGGACAAACAACTATGGCTACACCTTC
TRBJ2-7 | NA | TRBD1 | TRBV18 | CASSLKDRAVEQYF | TGTGCCAGCTCACTAAAGGACAGGGCGGTCGAGCAGTACTTC
TRBJ2-3 | NA | TRBD2 | TRBV4-3 | CASSQALRLAGGTSSTDTQYF | TGCGCCAGCAGCCAAGCCCTCCGCTTAGCGGGGGGGACATCTAGCACAGATACGCAGTATTTT
TRBJ1-4 | few | TRBD1 | TRBV10-3 | CATSKGQGAEEKLFF | TGTGCCACGTCCAAAGGACAGGGGGCGGAAGAAAAACTGTTTTTT
TRBJ1-1 | NA | NA | TRBV10-3 | CAISDLDGENTEAFF | TGTGCCATCAGTGACTTAGACGGAGAGAACACTGAAGCTTTCTTT
TRBJ2-1 | once | TRBD2 | TRBV4-1 | CASCILAGVENEQFF | TGCGCCAGCTGTATACTAGCGGGAGTTGAGAATGAGCAGTTCTTC
TRBJ1-5 | once | NA | TRBV30 | CAWSPGVGQPQHF | TGTGCCTGGAGTCCAGGGGTGGGTCAGCCCCAGCATTTT
TRBJ2-3 | NA | NA | TRBV6-5 | CASTLAGASTDTQYF | TGTGCCAGCACTCTGGCGGGGGCGAGCACAGATACGCAGTATTTT
TRBJ2-5 | NA | NA | TRBV19 | CASSGTIQETQYF | TGTGCCAGTAGCGGGACAATACAAGAGACCCAGTACTTC
TRBJ1-2 | NA | NA | TRBV5-6 | CASSPTQGSYGYTF | TGTGCCAGCAGCCCGACACAGGGTTCCTATGGCTACACCTTC
TRBJ2-7 | NA | TRBD2 | TRBV6-5 | CASSLSSGPFGEQYF | TGTGCCAGCAGCCTCTCTAGCGGTCCTTTCGGAGAGCAGTACTTC
TRBJ1-1 | few | NA | TRBV2 | CASSRSYTEAFF | TGTGCCAGCAGTAGGAGCTACACTGAAGCTTTCTTT
TRBJ2-7 | NA | TRBD1 | TRBV30 | CAWSASRDRGMWEQYF | TGTGCCTGGAGTGCTTCCCGGGACAGGGGGATGTGGGAGCAGTACTTC
TRBJ2-2 | NA | NA | TRBV7-9 | CASSLRGLTGELFF | TGTGCCAGCAGCTTAAGGGGTCTAACCGGGGAGCTGTTTTTT
TRBJ1-1 | NA | NA | TRBV6-1 | CASSSGLMVTEAFF | TGTGCCAGCAGCAGTGGACTGATGGTCACTGAAGCTTTCTTT
TRBJ1-2 | NA | TRBD1 | TRBV18 | CASSRGPGQGDYGYTF | TGTGCCAGCTCGCGAGGTCCGGGACAGGGCGATTATGGCTACACCTTC
TRBJ2-7 | NA | TRBD1 | TRBV29-1 | CSVATGQSFYEQYF | TGCAGCGTTGCCACGGGACAGAGCTTCTACGAGCAGTACTTC
TRBJ2-7 | few | TRBD1 | TRBV7-9 | CASSFFTTGDSYEQYF | TGTGCCAGCAGTTTTTTCACGACAGGGGACTCCTACGAGCAGTACTTC